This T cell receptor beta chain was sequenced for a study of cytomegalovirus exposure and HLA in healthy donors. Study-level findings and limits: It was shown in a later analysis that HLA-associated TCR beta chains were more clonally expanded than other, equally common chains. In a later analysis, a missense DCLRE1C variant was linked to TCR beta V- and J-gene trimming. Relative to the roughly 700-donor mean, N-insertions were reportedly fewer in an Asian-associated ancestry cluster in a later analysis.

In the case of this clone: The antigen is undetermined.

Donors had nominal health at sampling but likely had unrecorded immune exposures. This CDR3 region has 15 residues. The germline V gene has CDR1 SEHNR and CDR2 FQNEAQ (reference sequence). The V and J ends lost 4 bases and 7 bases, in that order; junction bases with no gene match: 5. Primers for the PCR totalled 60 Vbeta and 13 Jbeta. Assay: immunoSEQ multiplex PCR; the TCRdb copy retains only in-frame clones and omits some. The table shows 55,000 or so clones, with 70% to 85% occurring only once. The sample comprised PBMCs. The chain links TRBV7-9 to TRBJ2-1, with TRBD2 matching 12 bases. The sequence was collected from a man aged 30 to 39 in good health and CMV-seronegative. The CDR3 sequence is CASSSRLAGANEQFF. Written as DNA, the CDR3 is TGTGCCAGCAGCTCGCGACTAGCGGGGGCTAATGAGCAGTTCTTC.